Listed here is a single TCR beta chain. This entry belongs to a study of early T cells in non-severe SARS-CoV-2 infection. TCRdb fed the 5' RACE reads into MiXCR, producing one record per CDR3 protein. The sample has some 77,000 distinct CDR3 sequences, about 13% seen once. Germline V gene sequence: CDR1 LGHDT, CDR2 YNNKEL (reference sequence). Trimming shortened V by 4 bases and J by 4 bases, and 10 bases separated the two germline ends. The CDR3 is 14 residues long. The clonotype comes from an adult who was a healthcare worker with PCR-confirmed SARS-CoV-2 infection or an uninfected control (not recorded which). Sequencing used whole blood. J is TRBJ2-2 and V is TRBV3-1, with D possibly being TRBD1 (5 bases). The CDR3 loop reads CASSPLGATGELFF. The CDR3 coding sequence is TGTGCCAGCAGCCCACTTGGGGCCACCGGGGAGCTGTTTTTT. The full variable domain, completed using reference TRBV3-1 and TRBJ2-2, is DTAVSQTPKYLVTQMGNDKSIKCEQNLGHDTMYWYKQDSKKFLKIMFSYNNKELIINETVPNRFSPKSPDKAHLNLHINSLELGDSAVYFCASSPLGATGELFFGEGSRLTVL.